The 3 T cell receptor beta chains reported below all come from one sample, sequenced in a study of T-cell reconstitution after alpha-beta-depleted transplantation in children. Unique molecular identifiers tagged the TCRbeta library. TCRdb itself ran the PCR reads through MiXCR, one entry per CDR3 protein. The table records some 840,000 distinct CDR3 sequences, around 15% of them present only once. The input for sequencing was PBMCs, mostly from graft donor cells, taken 360 days after TCRalphabeta/CD19-depleted stem cell transplant. Source of these receptors: a male patient aged 5 to 17 who had a stem cell transplant for acute lymphoblastic leukemia, so the T cells may come from the graft donor.

This clonotype was detected ten times or more. The chain employs TRBV20-1 and TRBJ2-7; 9 bases agree with TRBD2. Per the germline V gene, CDR1 is DFQATT and CDR2 is SNEGSKA (reference sequence). V shed 0 bases, J shed 5 bases, and the junction held 5 bases outside the gene matches. CDR3 length: 14 residues. The CDR3 reads CSARDRASGNEQYF. In nucleotides, the CDR3 is TGCAGTGCTAGAGATCGTGCTAGCGGGAACGAGCAGTACTTC.

The genes are TRBV7-8 and TRBJ2-1; 9 positions match TRBD2. The CDR3 is 15 residues long. From germline, CDR1 is SGHVS and CDR2 FQNEAQ. Germline trimming cut 4 bases from V and 7 bases from J; bases unmatched to any gene: 8. The CDR3 nucleotides read TGTGCCAGCAGCTCCCTAGCGGGACTTTGGAATGAGCAGTTCTTC. Translating gives CASSSLAGLWNEQFF.

V gene TRBV4-2 combines with J gene TRBJ1-5; D is unresolved. The CDR3 covers 15 residues. Germline V CDR1 and CDR2: LGHNA, YNFKEQ. Trimming cost V 1 base and J 5 bases, with 12 bases left between them. CDR3 sequence: CASSQVGRVDQPQHF. CDR3 nucleotides: TGTGCCAGCAGCCAAGTGGGGAGGGTGGATCAGCCCCAGCATTTT.